This is a list of T cell receptor beta chains from one sample in a study of cytomegalovirus exposure and HLA in healthy donors. TCRdb's table, derived via immunoSEQ multiplex PCR, lists solely in-frame clones and lacks some. The sample has about 110,000 clones, approximately 80% seen once. The sample consisted of PBMCs. The receptors were sampled from a woman aged 18-29 years in good health and CMV-seropositive. The CDR3 runs from the conserved cysteine through the conserved F or W. Fields, in order: CDR3 protein, V gene, J gene, clone size. Clone size is not always given. Where it is, it says once, few, many or a class for expanded clones.

CDR3: CASSQDPGHSFYEQYF
V: TRBV4-1
J: TRBJ2-7
size: .

CDR3: CASSSLMVQSTLHF
V: TRBV7-3
J: TRBJ1-6
size: once

CDR3: CASSQNWDRGVAEAFF
V: TRBV27
J: TRBJ1-1
size: .

CDR3: CASSEVQGLGGYTF
V: TRBV6-1
J: TRBJ1-2
size: .

CDR3: CASSLTGSLNTGELFF
V: TRBV5-1
J: TRBJ2-2
size: .

CDR3: CAISESGRANTEAFF
V: TRBV10-3
J: TRBJ1-1
size: .

CDR3: CASSLVRGGRIAGDEQFF
V: TRBV5-1
J: TRBJ2-1
size: .

CDR3: CASRRQGYEQYF
V: TRBV6-1
J: TRBJ2-7
size: .

CDR3: CASSLRQGNTGELFF
V: TRBV5-1
J: TRBJ2-2
size: .

CDR3: CASSFLGQTVNTEAFF
V: TRBV9
J: TRBJ1-1
size: .

CDR3: CASSFVAAYNEQFF
V: TRBV13
J: TRBJ2-1
size: .

CDR3: CASSLQTGGGTEAFF
V: TRBV28
J: TRBJ1-1
size: medium-sized

CDR3: CASSEKTGPSYEQYF
V: TRBV10-1
J: TRBJ2-7
size: .

CDR3: CASRRTSLNEQYF
V: TRBV6-1
J: TRBJ2-7
size: .

CDR3: CASSDTSGSNEQFF
V: TRBV6-1
J: TRBJ2-1
size: .

CDR3: CASSIPWATSGKYRYNEQFF
V: TRBV4-2
J: TRBJ2-1
size: .

CDR3: CASQQGNTEAFF
V: TRBV19
J: TRBJ1-1
size: .

CDR3: CATSRDPRGPLSSYNEQFF
V: TRBV15
J: TRBJ2-1
size: .

CDR3: CASSPRQGGIANTEAFF
V: TRBV18
J: TRBJ1-1
size: .

CDR3: CASSSTYEQYF
V: TRBV6-1
J: TRBJ2-7
size: .

CDR3: CASRRQGVAGELFF
V: TRBV9
J: TRBJ2-2
size: .

CDR3: CASRLALYEQYF
V: TRBV2
J: TRBJ2-7
size: .

CDR3: CASGPNTFYNEQFF
V: TRBV12-5
J: TRBJ2-1
size: few

CDR3: CASSLADRGPHNYGYTF
V: TRBV5-1
J: TRBJ1-2
size: .

CDR3: CASRVPAGNTIYF
V: TRBV6-1
J: TRBJ1-3
size: .

CDR3: CASSPGTGEYYGYTF
V: TRBV27
J: TRBJ1-2
size: few

CDR3: CASSPLGTGEYEQYF
V: TRBV18
J: TRBJ2-7
size: .

CDR3: CASSQEDLSGEQYF
V: TRBV4-2
J: TRBJ2-7
size: .

CDR3: CASRETFAGNTIYF
V: TRBV6-1
J: TRBJ1-3
size: .

CDR3: CTTYGLAEREGQYEQFF
V: TRBV1
J: TRBJ2-1
size: .

CDR3: CASSQDIGVGTQYF
V: TRBV4-2
J: TRBJ2-3
size: once

CDR3: CASSQISGSRHEQYF
V: TRBV4-1
J: TRBJ2-7
size: once

CDR3: CASSVSGRASGELFF
V: TRBV11-2
J: TRBJ2-2
size: .

CDR3: CASSLNPGQGWNTEAFF
V: TRBV4-1
J: TRBJ1-1
size: .

CDR3: CASSVGTGGIYEQYF
V: TRBV9
J: TRBJ2-7
size: .

CDR3: CASSPNSGLAQETQYF
V: TRBV7-9
J: TRBJ2-5
size: .

CDR3: CASSLGGSGRASTQYF
V: TRBV7-2
J: TRBJ2-5
size: .

CDR3: CASSPDSYSNQPQHF
V: TRBV27
J: TRBJ1-5
size: .

CDR3: CASSSEQYF
V: TRBV14
J: .
size: .

CDR3: CASSFAGGAYEQYF
V: TRBV13
J: TRBJ2-7
size: .

CDR3: CASSVTGNTDTQYF
V: TRBV9
J: TRBJ2-3
size: once

CDR3: CASSLGLGRGETQYF
V: TRBV7-3
J: TRBJ2-5
size: once

CDR3: CASSLNRVASYEQYF
V: TRBV14
J: TRBJ2-7
size: few